Following are 19 T cell receptor beta chains from one sample sequenced in a study of control samples from healthy donors and cancer patients. The table came from immunoSEQ multiplex PCR; TCRdb's copy has only in-frame clones and leaves some out. This sample has over 200,000 clones, with 82% found just once. Sequenced: PBMCs. Receptors originate from a woman aged 55-70 years with lung cancer.

This clone was observed a handful of times. The chain carries TRBV5-1 and TRBJ2-7; D is uncertain. From germline, CDR1 is SGHRS and CDR2 YFSETQ. V was trimmed by 2 bases and J by 5 bases, leaving 11 bases between them. CDR3 length: 13 amino acids. CDR3 in amino acids: CASSFSVINEQYF. The CDR3, as DNA: TGCGCCAGCAGCTTCTCGGTGATTAACGAGCAGTACTTC.

The chain joins TRBV14 to TRBJ2-1; TRBD1 might be the D (6 bases). V was clipped by 9 bases and J by 9 bases, with 12 bases between them. Germline V gene sequence: CDR1 SGHDN, CDR2 FVKESK. The CDR3 sequence is 11 residues long. Here the CDR3 DNA reads TGTGCCAGTCCACAGGGTAGTGAGCAGTTCTTC. Translated: CASPQGSEQFF.

The CDR3 sequence is CASSQSASEKLFF. CDR3 DNA: TGCGCCAGCAGCCAATCGGCCTCTGAAAAACTGTTTTTT. The V and J genes are TRBV4-1 and TRBJ1-4; unclear D gene. CDR1 and CDR2 from the germline V gene are MGHRA and YSYEKL. This CDR3 contains 13 residues. V shed 2 bases and J shed 7 bases, with 8 bases lying between them.

The J gene is TRBJ1-2, the V gene TRBV4-1; possible D gene TRBD1, 5 bases. The CDR3 spans 13 residues. The ends were cut back, 4 bases at V and 3 bases at J, with 9 bases in the middle. The germline gives CDR1 MGHRA, CDR2 YSYEKL. The CDR3, as DNA: TGCGCCAGCAGCCTTACAGGAGACTATGGCTACACCTTC. Its translation: CASSLTGDYGYTF.

V is TRBV5-4 and J is TRBJ2-1, with TRBD1 as a possible D gene (6 bases). The CDR3 extends over 15 amino acids. Per germline, CDR1 SGHNT and CDR2 YYREEE (reference sequence). Trimming pared 4 bases from V and 0 bases from J, leaving 11 bases between. CDR3 region: CASSADRSSYNEQFF. CDR3 in DNA: TGTGCCAGCAGCGCAGACAGGAGCTCCTACAATGAGCAGTTCTTC.

This clone was observed once. The chain couples TRBV19 to TRBJ1-5; D possibly corresponds to TRBD1 (6 bases). The CDR3 is made up of 16 amino acids. Deletions cut 9 bases from V and 6 bases from J, with 24 bases between. Germline V gene lookup returns CDR1 LNHDA and CDR2 SQIVND (reference sequence). CDR3 bases: TGTGCCAGCAACCGGGGGGGCAACCCGGTCAGTCAGCCCCAGCATTTT. Its protein product is CASNRGGNPVSQPQHF. Full variable domain (remainder filled in from reference TRBV19 and TRBJ1-5): DGGITQSPKYLFRKEGQNVTLSCEQNLNHDAMYWYRQDPGQGLRLIYYSQIVNDFQKGDIAEGYSVSREKKESFPLTVTSAQKNPTAFYLCASNRGGNPVSQPQHFGDGTRLSIL.

As DNA, the CDR3 is TGCGCCAGCTCGGTCCAGTTAATGAACACTGAAGCTTTCTTT. Encoded protein: CASSVQLMNTEAFF. This sequence joins TRBV5-1 and TRBJ1-1; no definite D call. The germline CDR1 and CDR2 sequences are SGHRS and YFSETQ. Trimming removed 7 bases from V and 0 bases from J, with 13 bases in between. There are 14 residues in the CDR3.

This clone came up once. The chain links TRBV27 to TRBJ1-4; 9 positions agree with TRBD1. V shed 3 bases, J shed 4 bases, and the junction held 6 bases outside the gene matches. CDR3 size: 16 residues. Germline loops: CDR1 MNHEY, CDR2 SMNVEV (reference sequence). DNA of the CDR3: TGTGCCAGCAGTTTGACACCGGGACAGGGTAATGAAAAACTGTTTTTT. Its protein is CASSLTPGQGNEKLFF. The complete variable domain, with remaining parts taken from reference TRBV27 and TRBJ1-4, reads EAQVTQNPRYLITVTGKKLTVTCSQNMNHEYMSWYRQDPGLGLRQIYYSMNVEVTDKGDVPEGYKVSRKEKRNFPLILESPSPNQTSLYFCASSLTPGQGNEKLFFGSGTQLSVL.

This sequence joins TRBV9 and TRBJ1-1, with D perhaps matching TRBD1 (6 bases). Germline V gene lookup returns CDR1 SGDLS and CDR2 YYNGEE. The germline V and J ends were trimmed by 5 bases and 6 bases, with 17 bases remaining between them. There are 14 residues in the CDR3. The chain's CDR3 is CASSNREHNSEAFF. In DNA form, the CDR3 reads TGTGCCAGCAGTAACAGGGAACACAACTCTGAAGCTTTCTTT.

The chain couples TRBV19 to TRBJ2-6; TRBD1 agrees at 9 bases. With 1 base clipped from V and 3 bases from J, the junction kept 4 bases outside the gene matches. The CDR3 is 17 residues long. The V gene's germline CDR1 is LNHDA and CDR2 SQIVND (reference sequence). CDR3: CASSIGTGAGGANVLTF. The CDR3 nucleotides are TGTGCCAGTAGTATAGGGACAGGGGCTGGTGGGGCCAACGTCCTGACTTTC.

This clone was detected a few times. The rearrangement links TRBV19 to TRBJ1-4, with a tentative D call TRBD1 (6 bases). Deletions cut 4 bases from V and 4 bases from J, with 13 bases between. CDR1 and CDR2 (germline): LNHDA, SQIVND (reference sequence). The CDR3 spans 15 residues. The CDR3 DNA sequence: TGTGCCAGTAGTAAGACAGGTCGACTTAATGAAAAACTGTTTTTT. This codes for CASSKTGRLNEKLFF.

This clone was seen a single time. The V and J genes are TRBV7-2 and TRBJ2-7, with 10 positions matching TRBD2. The V and J ends lost 7 bases and 3 bases, in that order; junction bases with no gene match: 9. The CDR3 is 15 amino acids. Germline loops: CDR1 SGHTA, CDR2 FQGNSA. The CDR3 protein is CASTRPGLANYEQYF. The CDR3 region has the DNA TGTGCCAGCACCCGACCGGGACTAGCGAACTACGAGCAGTACTTC.

The chain is built from TRBV7-2 and TRBJ2-7; the D is unclear. The germline CDR1 and CDR2 sequences are SGHTA and FQGNSA. Trimming removed 0 bases from V and 4 bases from J, with 10 bases in between. CDR3 length: 14 residues. CDR3 amino acids: CASSLAVDRYEQYF. The DNA of the CDR3 is TGTGCCAGCAGCTTAGCCGTTGATCGGTACGAGCAGTACTTC.

The chain links TRBV6-2 or TRBV6-3 to TRBJ2-7; D is unclear. V was trimmed by 6 bases and J by 0 bases, leaving 9 bases between them. Germline lookup yields CDR1 MNHEY and CDR2 SVGEGT. The CDR3 is made up of 13 amino acids. CDR3 bases: TGTGCCAGCAGCAGCTTCAGCTCCTACGAGCAGTACTTC. It specifies CASSSFSSYEQYF.

This chain connects TRBV28 to TRBJ1-2; no definite D call. In germline, CDR1 is MDHEN, CDR2 SYDVKM. The CDR3 sequence is 11 residues long. V lost 4 bases to trimming and J lost 8 bases, with 8 bases between them. CDR3 nucleotides: TGTGCCAGCAGTTCGGGGTTGGGCTACACCTTC. This sequence encodes CASSSGLGYTF.

This clone was picked up one time. The chain is built from TRBV28 and TRBJ1-3; D perhaps matches TRBD1 (5 bases). The CDR3 runs to 17 residues. Trimming took 3 bases from V and 0 from J, leaving 15 bases between them. Germline CDR1 reads MDHEN; CDR2 reads SYDVKM. In DNA form, the CDR3 reads TGTGCCAGCAGTTTCTCGCTGGGACGGTTCTCTGGAAACACCATATATTTT. Residues: CASSFSLGRFSGNTIYF. Drawing the rest from reference TRBV28 and TRBJ1-3, the complete variable domain is DVKVTQSSRYLVKRTGEKVFLECVQDMDHENMFWYRQDPGLGLRLIYFSYDVKMKEKGDIPEGYSVSREKKERFSLILESASTNQTSMYLCASSFSLGRFSGNTIYFGEGSWLTVV.

Of note for this clone: The junction differs from germline at one of its ends, possibly a read error. The chain has TRBV2 and TRBJ2-5, with 10 bases fitting TRBD2. Germline V gene lookup returns CDR1 SNHLY and CDR2 FYNNEI. This CDR3 comprises 15 residues. CDR3 coding DNA: TGTGCCAGCAGTCCGCCGAGAGCGGGGGGGCTCCCATTTGACTTC. Protein: CASSPPRAGGLPFDF.

The genes are TRBV5-5 and TRBJ1-3, with D maybe TRBD1 (5 bases). The length of the CDR3 is 16 residues. The V end was cut by 0 bases, the J end by 3 bases, with 13 bases between. Germline lookup yields CDR1 SGHKS and CDR2 YYEKEE (reference sequence). The CDR3 DNA is TGTGCCAGCAGCTTGGCGGCAGGGCAAAGTGGAAACACCATATATTTT. Translated: CASSLAAGQSGNTIYF.

The rearrangement uses TRBV4-1 and TRBJ2-7; 8 nucleotides match TRBD2. From germline, CDR1 is MGHRA and CDR2 YSYEKL. This CDR3 spans 17 amino acids. V dropped 3 bases and J dropped 3; count of bases not matched to a gene: 13. The CDR3 nucleotides are TGCGCCAGCAGCCATTTGCCCCCCACGGGGGGGGACTACGAGCAGTACTTC. Translating gives CASSHLPPTGGDYEQYF.